This T cell receptor beta chain was sequenced during a study of T-cell reconstitution after alpha-beta-depleted transplantation in children. Molecular barcoding with unique molecular identifiers was used for the TCRbeta library. TCRdb re-called the PCR reads through MiXCR, storing one row per CDR3 protein. The data show some 300,000 distinct CDR3 sequences, with about a tenth seen just once and around 2.5% held by the top ten. This CDR3 spans 15 amino acids. The V end lost 5 bases, the J end lost 0 bases, and 12 bases lay between the germline ends. This receptor was obtained from a human donor who donated a stem cell graft to a child with acute lymphoblastic leukemia. Sequenced here: PBMCs from the stem cell graft donor, sampled from the stem cell graft. This chain joins TRBV12-3 or TRBV12-4 and TRBJ2-3; D may correspond to TRBD1 or TRBD2 (5 bases each). CDR3 coding DNA: TGTGCCAGCAGTCCCGGGACCCATAGCACAGATACGCAGTATTTT. Translating gives CASSPGTHSTDTQYF.